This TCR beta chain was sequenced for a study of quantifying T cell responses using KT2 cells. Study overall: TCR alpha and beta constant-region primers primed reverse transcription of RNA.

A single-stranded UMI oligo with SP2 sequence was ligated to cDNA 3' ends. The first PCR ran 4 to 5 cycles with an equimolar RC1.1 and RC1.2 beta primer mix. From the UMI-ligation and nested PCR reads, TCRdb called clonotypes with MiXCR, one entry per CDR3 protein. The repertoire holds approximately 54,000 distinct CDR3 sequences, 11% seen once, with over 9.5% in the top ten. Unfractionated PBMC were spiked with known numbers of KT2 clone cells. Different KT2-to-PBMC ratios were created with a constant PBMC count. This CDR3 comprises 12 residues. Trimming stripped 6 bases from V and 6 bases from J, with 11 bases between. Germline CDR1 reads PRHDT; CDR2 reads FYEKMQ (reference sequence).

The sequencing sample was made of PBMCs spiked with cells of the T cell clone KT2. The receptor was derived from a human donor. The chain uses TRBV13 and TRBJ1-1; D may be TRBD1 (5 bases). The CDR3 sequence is CASRVGQAEAFF. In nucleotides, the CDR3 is TGTGCCAGCAGAGTTGGACAAGCTGAAGCTTTCTTT.